This T cell receptor beta chain was recovered during a study of identical twins. The study's findings and limits: Reduced insertions were recorded for abundant cord blood beta clonotypes, with no such pattern in memory repertoires. The same donors were not followed; conclusions instead depended on cross-sectional statistical analysis. One should note that invariant MAIT and iNKT cells could partly confound zero-insertion analyses.

The CDR3 covers 14 residues. The V and J ends lost 6 bases and 2 bases, in that order; junction bases with no gene match: 4. TCRdb processed the 5' RACE reads anew with MiXCR; each CDR3 protein has one entry. The data show 400,000 to 650,000 distinct CDR3 sequences, with 22% seen just once and 0.8% to 1% held by the top ten. This clonotype was observed a few times. Its antigen is not identified. These data also formed part of another study, on T cells expressing NK-cell markers. Turning to that study: In roughly six donors, dominant CD3+CD56+NKG2C+ clonotypes ranked among the top 10 CD8+ clonotypes.

The TCR comes from a woman under 30 in good health. The chain has TRBV12-3 or TRBV12-4 and TRBJ1-2; TRBD1 matches at 9 bases. Material: CD4+ T cells sorted from blood. Here the CDR3 reads CASRSGQGNYGYTF. CDR3 coding DNA: TGTGCCAGCAGGTCGGGACAGGGAAACTATGGCTACACCTTC.